The 21 T cell receptor beta chains below come from one sample, sequenced in a study of human T cells and chemical hapten exposure. Time point reported: patch test 1, 2 weeks after DPC sensitization. Specified treatment: therapeutic diphenylcyclopropenone sensitization with weekly scalp DPC. One entry per CDR3 protein, called by TCRdb with MiXCR from the RACE reads. The top ten hold roughly 4.2% of the sample, which has some 82,000 distinct CDR3 sequences, roughly 10% seen once. The sample consisted of whole blood, taken in connection with sensitization to the hapten diphenylcyclopropenone (DPC). The receptors stem from a woman aged 50 to 65 with alopecia areata. Some clones in this sample may be carry-over from other donors' samples.

Many counts were recorded for this clonotype. The chain recombines TRBV7-9 with TRBJ2-1, with unresolved D. Germline CDR1 and CDR2: SEHNR and FQNEAQ (reference sequence). Trimming took off 5 bases at V and 6 bases at J, with 8 bases between the two ends. The CDR3 has 12 residues. This CDR3 is CASSLPGNEQFF. The DNA of the CDR3 is TGTGCCAGCAGCCTCCCCGGCAATGAGCAGTTCTTC.

This clonotype was detected many times. The chain joins TRBV7-3 to TRBJ2-5; D is perhaps TRBD1 or TRBD2 (5 bases each). Germline V gene data show CDR1 as SGHTA and CDR2 as FQGTGA. V was clipped by 5 bases and J by 3 bases, with 22 bases between them. The CDR3 consists of 17 residues. CDR3 region: CASSLGRPGLAEETQYF. In DNA, the CDR3 is TGTGCCAGCAGCCTGGGGCGGCCTGGGCTAGCTGAAGAGACCCAGTACTTC.

This clonotype appeared many times. The chain is built from TRBV27 and TRBJ1-1, with D possibly TRBD1 on 5 matching bases. The V and J ends lost 2 bases and 1 base respectively, with 8 bases between them. The CDR3 consists of 14 residues. Germline V CDR1 and CDR2: MNHEY, SMNVEV (reference sequence). The CDR3 region is CASSLLGANTEAFF. The CDR3 DNA follows: TGTGCCAGCAGTTTACTCGGGGCGAACACTGAAGCTTTCTTT.

This clonotype occurred a few times. The chain recombines TRBV2 with TRBJ1-1, with D unresolved. Trimming took 6 bases from V and 0 from J, leaving 14 bases between them. Germline CDR1 SNHLY, CDR2 FYNNEI. The CDR3 runs 15 residues. The CDR3: CASRAAGVMNTEAFF. The CDR3 DNA is TGTGCCAGCAGGGCGGCAGGAGTCATGAACACTGAAGCTTTCTTT.

The V gene is TRBV4-1, the J gene TRBJ2-1; the D gene is possibly TRBD2 (5 bases). The germline V gene has CDR1 MGHRA and CDR2 YSYEKL. This CDR3 spans 15 amino acids. The V gene lost 0 bases and the J gene lost 4 bases, with 10 bases spanning the gap. The CDR3 here is CASSQEAGVYNEQFF. In DNA, the CDR3 is TGCGCCAGCAGCCAAGAGGCGGGCGTTTACAATGAGCAGTTCTTC.

This clonotype was detected a few times. The J gene is TRBJ2-5, the V gene TRBV6-4, with 7 nucleotides matching TRBD1. After removal of 4 bases from V and 2 bases from J, the junction contained 10 bases not matched to a gene. The germline CDR1 and CDR2 sequences are MRHNA and SNTAGT. This CDR3 has 16 residues. The CDR3 reads CASSVDDREPQETQYF. The CDR3 DNA is TGTGCCAGCAGTGTTGACGACAGGGAGCCTCAAGAGACCCAGTACTTC.

This clonotype was counted between two and nine times. This rearrangement joins TRBV6-5 to TRBJ2-3, with TRBD2 as a possible D gene (6 bases). Germline V gene sequence: CDR1 MNHEY, CDR2 SVGAGI. CDR3 size: 16 residues. Trimming pared 3 bases from V and 1 base from J, leaving 14 bases between. The CDR3 reads CASSYGWGVGTDTQYF. The CDR3 nucleotides are TGTGCCAGCAGTTATGGCTGGGGGGTCGGCACAGATACGCAGTATTTT.

This clonotype was detected ten times or more. Written as DNA, the CDR3 is TGTGCCAGCAGTAGGGGACCAGGATCTTACGAGCAGTACTTC. As protein: CASSRGPGSYEQYF. The V gene is TRBV27, the J gene TRBJ2-7; D tentatively reads TRBD1 or TRBD2 (5 bases each). This CDR3 is 14 amino acids long. Germline lookup yields CDR1 MNHEY and CDR2 SMNVEV (reference sequence). Trimming left V 5 bases short and J 4 bases short, with 15 bases between.

This clonotype occurred many times. The V and J genes are TRBV12-5 and TRBJ2-5; no clear D gene. V shed 2 bases and J shed 2 bases, with 6 bases lying between them. The CDR3 is 13 amino acids. Germline-derived CDR1 and CDR2 are LGHNT and FRNRAP. The CDR3 nucleotides are TGTGCTAGTGGTTTGCGGATACAAGAGACCCAGTACTTC. Translation gives CASGLRIQETQYF. Full variable domain (outside the CDR3, taken from reference TRBV12-5 and TRBJ2-5): DARVTQTPRHKVTEMGQEVTMRCQPILGHNTVFWYRQTMMQGLELLAYFRNRAPLDDSGMPKDRFSAEMPDATLATLKIQPSEPRDSAVYFCASGLRIQETQYFGPGTRLLVL.

The rearrangement uses TRBV7-8 and TRBJ1-2, with D possibly TRBD1 on 6 matching bases. The CDR3 runs 13 residues. The germline V and J ends were trimmed by 1 base and 8 bases, with 11 bases remaining between them. Germline V CDR1 and CDR2: SGHVS, FQNEAQ. DNA of the CDR3: TGTGCCAGCAGCTTAGGGACAGCCGCCGGCTACACCTTC. It specifies CASSLGTAAGYTF.

This chain uses TRBV4-2 with TRBJ1-5; no reliable D call. The V and J ends lost 0 bases and 1 base respectively, with 13 bases between them. CDR3 length equals 17 residues. CDR1 is LGHNA and CDR2 is YNFKEQ in the germline V gene. As DNA, the CDR3 is TGTGCCAGCAGCCAAGAAGATCCGGACCTGAGCAATCAGCCCCAGCATTTT. Amino acids: CASSQEDPDLSNQPQHF.

This clonotype was seen only a few times. The rearrangement links TRBV27 to TRBJ2-3; D is ambiguous. The CDR3 has 15 amino acids. V lost 6 bases, J lost 4 bases, and 17 bases lay in between. The germline gives CDR1 MNHEY, CDR2 SMNVEV (reference sequence). CDR3 in DNA: TGTGCCAGCAGACCCAGGCCCGGTGCCGCAGATACGCAGTATTTT. Amino acid sequence: CASRPRPGAADTQYF.

This clonotype was seen a handful of times. The gene calls are TRBV6-2 or TRBV6-3 and TRBJ2-5, with TRBD2 matching over 7 bases. The CDR3 length is 14 residues. V lost 5 bases to trimming and J lost 5 bases; unmatched junction nucleotides: 8. CDR1 is MNHEY, CDR2 SVGEGT, per germline. CDR3 in amino acids: CASSAGDSRETQYF. CDR3 DNA: TGTGCCAGCAGTGCGGGGGACTCCCGCGAGACCCAGTACTTC.

The table lists this clonotype with a few counts. The CDR3 sequence is CASSLMAGVGGAYKETQYF. The CDR3 nucleotides are TGTGCCAGCAGCTTAATGGCGGGAGTTGGGGGTGCCTATAAAGAGACCCAGTACTTC. V usage is TRBV7-9 and J usage is TRBJ2-5; 7 nucleotides agree with TRBD2. CDR1 is SEHNR, CDR2 FQNEAQ, per germline (reference sequence). This CDR3 is built from 19 residues. V gave up 2 bases and J gave up 3 bases; unmatched junction bases: 18.

V is TRBV3-1 and J is TRBJ1-4; 7 bases match TRBD1. The CDR3 is 15 amino acids. CDR1 and CDR2 (germline): LGHDT, YNNKEL (reference sequence). V gave up 4 bases and J gave up 6 bases; unmatched junction bases: 8. This chain's CDR3 is CASSPTTGYDEKLFF. CDR3 coding DNA: TGTGCCAGCAGCCCGACGACAGGGTATGATGAAAAACTGTTTTTT.

This clonotype has a handful of counts. This chain joins TRBV20-1 and TRBJ1-2, with D tentatively TRBD1 (5 bases). CDR3 size: 14 residues. Germline V gives CDR1 DFQATT, CDR2 SNEGSKA (reference sequence). The V and J ends lost 2 bases and 3 bases respectively, with 13 bases between them. CDR3 DNA sequence: TGCAGTGCTAGAACAATACGGGGGTACTATGGCTACACCTTC. Translated: CSARTIRGYYGYTF.

This clonotype occurred many times. The rearrangement uses TRBV18 and TRBJ2-3; 9 bases agree with TRBD2. The germline CDR1 and CDR2 sequences are KGHSH and LQKENI. The CDR3 length is 16 residues. V dropped 6 bases and J dropped 6; count of bases not matched to a gene: 13. This CDR3 reads CASSSRAGGPTDTQYF. For the CDR3, the DNA is TGTGCCAGCTCGAGCCGTGCGGGAGGGCCCACGGATACGCAGTATTTT. The full variable domain, in which reference TRBV18 and TRBJ2-3 provide the parts outside the CDR3, is NAGVMQNPRHLVRRRGQEARLRCSPMKGHSHVYWYRQLPEEGLKFMVYLQKENIIDESGMPKERFSAEFPKEGPSILRIQQVVRGDSAAYFCASSSRAGGPTDTQYFGPGTRLTVL.

The chain uses TRBV7-2 and TRBJ2-5; 7 bases are a match to TRBD2. V dropped 4 bases and J dropped 0; count of bases not matched to a gene: 5. The CDR3 totals 15 residues. Germline CDR1 is SGHTA and CDR2 is FQGNSA. CDR3 nucleotide sequence: TGTGCCAGCAGCTCCCAGGGACTACACCAAGAGACCCAGTACTTC. Its protein is CASSSQGLHQETQYF.

Comments on this clonotype: A much larger clone differs by one base, so this may be a read error. This chain uses TRBV29-1 with TRBJ2-3; no clear D. The CDR3 totals 14 residues. Germline assignment: CDR1 SQVTM and CDR2 ANQGSEA. The V end lost 6 bases, the J end lost 5 bases, and 18 bases lay between the germline ends. The CDR3 spells CSVARQGWGDTQYF. DNA of the CDR3: TGCAGCGTGGCCCGACAAGGTTGGGGAGATACGCAGTATTTT.

This clonotype has a handful of counts. The chain joins TRBV29-1 to TRBJ2-3; TRBD1 might be the D (5 bases). Trimming left V 6 bases short and J 2 bases short, with 12 bases between. The CDR3 length is 13 residues. Germline lookup yields CDR1 SQVTM and CDR2 ANQGSEA. In nucleotides, the CDR3 is TGCAGCGTCCGACAGAGATTCACAGATACGCAGTATTTT. This sequence encodes CSVRQRFTDTQYF.

This clonotype was seen a handful of times. The chain uses TRBV5-1 and TRBJ2-1; no firm D call. V lost 0 bases and J 3 bases, leaving 4 bases between the germline ends. The CDR3 contains 13 residues. Germline values: CDR1 SGHRS, CDR2 YFSETQ. The CDR3 spells CASSLDVYNEQFF. In DNA, the CDR3 is TGCGCCAGCAGCTTGGATGTCTACAATGAGCAGTTCTTC.